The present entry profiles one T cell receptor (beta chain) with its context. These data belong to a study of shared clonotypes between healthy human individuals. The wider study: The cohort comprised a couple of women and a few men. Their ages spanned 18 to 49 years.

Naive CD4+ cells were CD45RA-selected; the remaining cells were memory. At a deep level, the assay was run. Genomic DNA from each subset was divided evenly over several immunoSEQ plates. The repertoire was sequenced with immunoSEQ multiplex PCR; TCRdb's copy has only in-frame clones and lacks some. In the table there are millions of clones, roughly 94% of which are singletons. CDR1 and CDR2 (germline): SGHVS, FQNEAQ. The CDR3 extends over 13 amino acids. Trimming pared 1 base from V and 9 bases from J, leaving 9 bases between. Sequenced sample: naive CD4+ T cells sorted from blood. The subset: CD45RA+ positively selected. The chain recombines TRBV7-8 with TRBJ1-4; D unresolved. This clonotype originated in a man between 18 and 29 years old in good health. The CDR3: CASSLGVVQKLFF. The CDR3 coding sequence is TGTGCCAGCAGCTTAGGCGTGGTCCAAAAACTGTTTTTT.